Many counts were recorded for the clone carrying this TCR beta chain. Its antigen remains unknown. The V end lost 8 bases, the J end lost 0 bases, and 10 bases lay between the germline ends. This CDR3 is built from 14 residues. These data belong to a study of response to subunit inactivated influenza vaccine. Study observations and caveats: It was suggested by the authors that few new T cells are recruited by each seasonal influenza vaccination.

TCRdb reprocessed the RT-PCR reads with MiXCR, giving one entry per CDR3 protein. The data contain 500,000 or so distinct CDR3 sequences, approximately 16% of them singletons. This receptor was taken from a man aged 50-75 years who received an inactivated influenza vaccine. Material: CD4+ T cells sorted from PBMCs, obtained roughly 24 months after vaccination. The chain combines TRBV12-3 or TRBV12-4 with TRBJ2-2; unclear D gene. CDR3: CASHGPANTGELFF. CDR3 DNA sequence: TGTGCCAGCCATGGGCCCGCGAACACCGGGGAGCTGTTTTTT.